The clone carrying this T cell receptor beta chain was recorded only once. Other nucleotide sequences in the sample specify the same CDR3. Germline V gene lookup returns CDR1 SQVTM and CDR2 ANQGSEA. The CDR3 sequence is 12 residues long. The ends lost 4 bases at V and 3 bases at J; junction bases unmatched: 2. This specimen belongs to a study of blood T cell repertoires in COVID-19. Sequencing was performed with immunoSEQ multiplex PCR; in TCRdb, only in-frame clones are kept and a portion is missing. Of about 150,000 clones in the sample, approximately 86% were seen once. The clonotype was recovered from a woman aged 40 to 49 who had been exposed to COVID-19. V gene TRBV29-1 combines with J gene TRBJ1-2; 7 bases align to TRBD1. The sequenced material came from PBMCs or T cells enriched from blood (not recorded which). CDR3 loop: CSVAQGDYGYTF. In nucleotides, the CDR3 is TGCAGCGTTGCCCAGGGGGACTATGGCTACACCTTC.